A selection of T cell receptor beta chains follows, all from one sample in a study of T-cell memory formation after mild COVID-19. Using its own MiXCR run on the 5' RACE reads, TCRdb lists one record per CDR3 protein. Of approximately 580,000 distinct CDR3 sequences listed, around 21% are singletons. Sequencing was carried out using PBMCs or a T cell subset sorted from them (not recorded which). These receptors all stem from an adult woman who had mild COVID-19 (a few samples of this study predate the infection). Cell type and time point are not known. Both conserved end residues are part of each CDR3. The D gene is left open where the match is weak. Not every row has a clone size; where given, it reads once, few, many or a size class.

j_call | clone_size | d_call | v_call | cdr3_aa | cdr3_nt
TRBJ1-1 | - | - | TRBV5-1 | CASSGRRGDTEAFF | TGCGCCAGCAGCGGTCGGAGGGGCGACACTGAAGCTTTCTTT
TRBJ2-5 | - | TRBD2 | TRBV5-1 | CASSRAGLAGRQETQYF | TGCGCCAGCAGCCGGGCGGGACTAGCGGGTCGGCAAGAGACCCAGTACTTC
TRBJ1-2 | - | - | TRBV12-3/TRBV12-4 | CASSPTEGQRGLNYGYTF | TGTGCCAGCAGCCCAACAGAGGGGCAAAGGGGCCTTAACTATGGCTACACCTTC
TRBJ2-1 | - | - | TRBV5-1 | CASTGSAYANEQFF | TGCGCCAGCACCGGTTCGGCCTATGCGAATGAGCAGTTCTTC
TRBJ1-2 | - | - | TRBV13 | CASSVPIYGYTF | TGTGCCAGCAGCGTCCCAATCTATGGCTACACCTTC
TRBJ2-4 | - | - | TRBV7-2 | CASSLATSSSTAKNIQYF | TGTGCCAGCAGCTTAGCAACGTCTAGCTCTACAGCCAAAAACATTCAGTACTTC
TRBJ2-2 | few | - | TRBV12-5 | CASGFGGVGTGELFF | TGTGCTAGTGGTTTCGGCGGGGTAGGCACCGGGGAGCTGTTTTTT
TRBJ2-3 | few | - | TRBV9 | CASSATSSSTDTQYF | TGTGCCAGCAGCGCTACTAGTTCTAGCACAGATACGCAGTATTTT
TRBJ2-5 | - | - | TRBV4-2 | CASSPFEGGEETQYF | TGTGCCAGCAGCCCCTTTGAGGGCGGCGAAGAGACCCAGTACTTC
TRBJ1-4 | few | - | TRBV12-3/TRBV12-4 | CASSPGGAGNEKLFF | TGTGCCAGCAGCCCCGGGGGGGCGGGTAATGAAAAACTGTTTTTT
TRBJ2-2 | - | - | TRBV7-3 | CASSAGGSAAGELFF | TGTGCCAGCAGCGCAGGAGGGAGCGCGGCCGGGGAGCTGTTTTTT
TRBJ2-2 | - | TRBD2 | TRBV15 | CATSRDAGEHTGELFF | TGTGCCACCAGCAGAGACGCGGGGGAACACACCGGGGAGCTGTTTTTT
TRBJ2-7 | few | TRBD2 | TRBV28 | CASSFVFSWGTSGRAIIQSYEQYF | TGTGCCAGCAGTTTTGTCTTTTCCTGGGGGACTAGCGGGAGGGCCATCATACAGTCGTACGAGCAGTACTTC
TRBJ2-3 | - | - | TRBV3-1 | CASSWGLDTDTQYF | TGTGCCAGCAGCTGGGGACTCGACACAGATACGCAGTATTTT
TRBJ2-3 | - | TRBD2 | TRBV4-1 | CASSQPGTRIADTQYF | TGCGCCAGCAGCCAACCCGGGACTAGGATCGCAGATACGCAGTATTTT
TRBJ1-2 | few | - | TRBV2 | CASSEVAGTYGYTF | TGTGCCAGCAGTGAAGTTGCAGGGACCTATGGCTACACCTTC
TRBJ2-1 | few | TRBD2 | TRBV7-6 | CASSLGTSGRANEQFF | TGTGCCAGCAGCTTAGGGACTAGCGGGAGGGCCAATGAGCAGTTCTTC
TRBJ2-7 | - | - | TRBV4-1 | CASSQATQGLSYEQYF | TGCGCCAGCAGCCAAGCGACCCAGGGCCTCTCCTACGAGCAGTACTTC
TRBJ2-1 | once | TRBD2 | TRBV10-3 | CATGHSGVNEQFF | TGTGCCACCGGGCATAGCGGGGTCAATGAGCAGTTCTTC
TRBJ1-2 | few | TRBD1 | TRBV7-6 | CASSLGSQGAVGYTF | TGTGCCAGCAGCTTGGGCTCACAGGGGGCGGTTGGCTACACCTTC
TRBJ1-4 | few | - | TRBV6-5 | CASRRTATNEKLFF | TGTGCCAGCAGGCGGACAGCAACTAATGAAAAACTGTTTTTT
TRBJ2-5 | - | TRBD1 | TRBV20-1 | CSARGPEETQYF | TGCAGTGCCAGGGGGCCGGAGGAGACCCAGTACTTC
TRBJ2-2 | few | - | TRBV29-1 | CSVKFEGYTGELFF | TGCAGCGTTAAATTTGAGGGATACACCGGGGAGCTGTTTTTT
TRBJ1-1 | many | - | TRBV5-1 | CASSPMVRENTEAFF | TGCGCCAGCAGCCCTATGGTCAGGGAGAACACTGAAGCTTTCTTT
TRBJ2-2 | - | - | TRBV24-1 | CATSGSGQHTGELFF | TGTGCCACCAGTGGGTCCGGCCAGCACACCGGGGAGCTGTTTTTT
TRBJ1-1 | - | - | TRBV29-1 | CRGSGRLWDGNTEAFF | TGCAGGGGTTCGGGGCGTTTGTGGGACGGAAACACTGAAGCTTTCTTT
TRBJ1-5 | few | TRBD1 | TRBV29-1 | CSVGQGANQPQHF | TGCAGCGTCGGACAGGGGGCAAATCAGCCCCAGCATTTT
TRBJ1-1 | - | - | TRBV7-2 | CASSPDRFEAFF | TGTGCCAGCAGCCCCGACAGATTTGAAGCTTTCTTT
TRBJ2-1 | - | - | TRBV25-1 | CASSERSSYNEQFF | TGTGCCAGCAGTGAACGAAGCTCCTACAATGAGCAGTTCTTC
TRBJ2-1 | few | - | TRBV29-1 | CSVGYGALPEQFF | TGCAGCGTTGGATACGGGGCCCTGCCTGAGCAGTTCTTC
TRBJ1-2 | - | - | TRBV19 | CASSEGAYGYTF | TGTGCCAGTAGTGAGGGAGCCTATGGCTACACCTTC